This T cell receptor beta chain was profiled in a study of identical twins (TCRdb year 2016). About the study as a whole: To test whether fetal clonotypes persist, this study deep-sequenced TCR alpha and beta repertoires from monozygotic twins, from unrelated adults of various ages, and from cord blood. Replicate twin experiments were performed at different times using different library preparation protocols to rule out contamination.

Library preparation was by 5' RACE. For sequencing, an Illumina HiSeq 2000 was employed. A universal primer binding site was added through template switching, and the final cDNA carried a unique molecular identifier so that TCR cDNA molecules could be counted accurately. Specific primers in the conserved constant-segment region were used to synthesize first-strand cDNA for TCR alpha and beta chains. To control for contamination, each cDNA library was double barcoded with a SMART-Mk sample barcode plus Illumina barcodes. TruSeq adapter sequences and Illumina sample barcodes were added in two successive PCR steps. TCR alpha and beta cDNA libraries were sequenced on the Illumina HiSeq platform with custom primers. Per the source publication's procedure: Unique molecular identifiers were extracted from raw reads with MiGEC, and CDR3 positions were determined with MiXCR. For each individual, recombination models were inferred using an EM algorithm with the repgenHMM and IGoR tools. Shared clonotypes were analyzed with the tcR package in R, and sharing was normalized by the product of cloneset sizes. To study raw recombination without the effects of thymic and clonal selection, out-of-frame nonproductive sequences were analyzed. TCRdb itself trimmed the public reads at Q25 with fastp, ran MiXCR and retained productive beta chains. Every CDR3 protein is listed once, alongside the most common genes and DNA of its rows. TCRdb's processing, not the authors', yielded these V and J calls. Counted in this sample were around 370,000 distinct CDR3 sequences; 9% of them appeared once. The ten largest clonotypes hold over 7% of the sample.

Worth noting for this clonotype: Its antigen is currently not known. No base quality values were provided; no much bigger clone lies one nucleotide off.

Every donor was a healthy Caucasian. The study also sequenced three unrelated non-twin adults: a male aged 18 to 30, a male aged 50 to 60 and a female aged 50 to 60. Miltenyi CD45RO+ enrichment and human naive T-cell isolation kits were used to isolate memory (CD45RO+) and naive T cells from PBMC. Summary of the overall study and its limitations: Compared with coincidental sharing between unrelated individuals, an excess of low generation-probability sequences was observed among out-of-frame TCR alpha sequences shared between twins. Fewer insertions were carried by abundant cord blood beta clonotypes; a weaker similar trend was observed in young adult naive repertoires, while no such trend was observed in memory repertoires. In monozygotic twins, out-of-frame TCR alpha sharing was systematically underestimated by recombination models, although the models agreed with sharing between unrelated individuals. A weaker excess of twin sharing was found in beta out-of-frame sequences because the signal-to-noise ratio was lowered by fewer shared sequences. Invariant T cells such as MAIT and iNKT could partly confound zero-insertion analyses, although diverse VJ usage argued against such confounding for most clonotypes. Conclusions relied on cross-sectional statistical analysis, since the same donors could not be followed over many years.

Ends trimmed: V by 1 base, J by 1 base; bases unmatched to a gene: 8. Including the terminal cysteine and phenylalanine, the CDR3 comprises 18 residues. Only CDR3 DNA is held: 54 bases, read in frame from base 1. CDR1 and CDR2, looked up from the germline V gene, are SGHVS and FQNEAQ. This chain is built from TRBV7-8 and TRBJ2-1, with TRBD2 identical over 9 junction bases. The sequenced material came from naive T cells sorted from blood. The cell subset or site label of this sample denotes: cells isolated with a human naive T-cell isolation kit. This clonotype originated in a woman between 45 and 60 years old in good health. The CDR3: CASSLGSGSSRSYNEQFF. The DNA sequence follows: TGTGCCAGCAGCTTAGGTAGCGGGAGCTCCAGATCCTACAATGAGCAGTTCTTC. Here the CDR3 is joined to the reference TRBV7-8 and TRBJ2-1 genes, and the full variable domain is: GAGVSQSPRYKVAKRGQDVALRCDPISGHVSLFWYQQALGQGPEFLTYFQNEAQLDKSGLPSDRFFAERPEGSVSTLKIQRTQQEDSAVYLCASSLGSGSSRSYNEQFFGPGTRLTVL.